A selection of T cell receptor beta chains follows, all from one sample in a study of blood T cells in healthy people across ages. TCRdb re-analysed the 5' RACE reads in MiXCR, keeping a single row per CDR3 protein. The sample lists approximately 730,000 distinct CDR3 sequences; approximately 39% were seen once. Sample: blood. These receptor sequences come from an older woman in good health. The CDR3 runs from the conserved cysteine through the conserved F or W. Each record gives: D gene, J gene, V gene, CDR3 protein. D genes are given only for firm matches.

TRBD1 TRBJ2-1 TRBV4-2 CASSHTPSLIDRGNEQFF
TRBD2 TRBJ2-3 TRBV13 CASSFLRASGGASSTDTQYF
TRBD1 TRBJ2-2 TRBV29-1 CSARQGATTGELFF
. TRBJ1-2 TRBV6-1 CASSEARKQTKGYTF
. TRBJ2-3 TRBV4-2 CASSQQAGQGADTQYF
TRBD1 TRBJ1-2 TRBV12-3/TRBV12-4 CASKGQGLGYTF
TRBD2 . TRBV6-2/TRBV6-3 CASSPTTSDKNIQYF
. TRBJ2-1 TRBV6-4 CASSDSAAGGGNEQFF
TRBD1 TRBJ1-4 TRBV20-1 CSARWTGCEKLFF
. . TRBV20-1 CSAQRQPYEQYF
TRBD2 TRBJ2-5 TRBV12-3/TRBV12-4 CASSLSGNQETQYF
. TRBJ2-1 TRBV12-3/TRBV12-4 CASSSINRPFDEQFF
TRBD1 TRBJ2-5 TRBV12-3/TRBV12-4 CASRPGQGGETQYF
. TRBJ2-1 TRBV5-1 CASSLAIRVVGANEQFF
TRBD2 . TRBV5-1 CASSGGTSGNLDMQYF
. TRBJ1-2 TRBV7-2 CASSPSDGSYGYTF
TRBD2 TRBJ2-7 TRBV25-1 CASTSGTHYEQYF
. TRBJ2-3 TRBV27 CASSPQGTITDTQYF
. TRBJ1-5 TRBV2 CASRLQVSNQPQHF
TRBD1 TRBJ1-2 TRBV6-2/TRBV6-3 CASRRRDRDCGYTF
TRBD2 TRBJ2-7 TRBV6-5 CASTLAGPLSYEQYF
. TRBJ2-3 TRBV12-3/TRBV12-4 CASSQTGAVRGTQYF